A single sample gave rise to the 32 T cell receptor beta chains below, sequenced in a study of T-cell memory formation after mild COVID-19. Each CDR3 protein gets one entry after TCRdb re-called the 5' RACE reads with MiXCR. The sample holds roughly 300,000 distinct CDR3 sequences, roughly 8.2% seen once. Sequenced: PBMCs or a T cell subset sorted from them (not recorded which). The receptors here all came from a man between 18 and 29 years old who had mild COVID-19 (a few samples of this study predate the infection). Cell type and time point are not known.

V usage is TRBV20-1 and J usage is TRBJ1-2, with TRBD1 identical over 7 bases. CDR1 is DFQATT, CDR2 SNEGSKA, per germline (reference sequence). The J segment lost 10 bases and the V segment lost 2 bases, leaving 7 bases of the junction unmatched. The CDR3 consists of 12 residues. CDR3 region: CSARTGDWPYTF. In DNA, the CDR3 is TGCAGTGCTAGAACAGGGGATTGGCCCTACACCTTC.

This clonotype was seen more than once but under ten times. The rearrangement links TRBV6-2 or TRBV6-3 to TRBJ1-2; 7 positions match TRBD1. V gave up 0 bases and J gave up 5 bases; unmatched junction bases: 3. This CDR3 spans 14 amino acids. Germline V gene lookup returns CDR1 MNHEY and CDR2 SVGEGT. CDR3 DNA sequence: TGTGCCAGCAGTTACTCGGGACAGTTGTATGGCTACACCTTC. Residues: CASSYSGQLYGYTF.

The sample holds a few counts of this clonotype. The chain couples TRBV6-2 or TRBV6-3 to TRBJ1-4, with D uncertain. The germline gives CDR1 MNHEY, CDR2 SVGEGT. Trimming stripped 2 bases from V and 0 bases from J, with 10 bases between. The CDR3 has 16 residues. The CDR3 DNA reads as TGTGCCAGCAGTTACCGCTCCGGAGCAACTAATGAAAAACTGTTTTTT. Its protein product is CASSYRSGATNEKLFF.

This clonotype has more than one count but fewer than ten. This chain uses TRBV20-1 with TRBJ2-5; 9 positions agree with TRBD2. V lost 2 bases to trimming and J lost 5 bases; unmatched junction nucleotides: 9. In germline, CDR1 is DFQATT, CDR2 SNEGSKA (reference sequence). The CDR3 totals 15 residues. CDR3 loop: CSARRAGGPMETQYF. The CDR3 region has the DNA TGCAGTGCTAGACGCGCGGGGGGGCCAATGGAGACCCAGTACTTC.

V usage is TRBV6-5 and J usage is TRBJ2-7; no reliable D call. CDR1 is MNHEY, CDR2 SVGAGI, per germline. V was trimmed by 10 bases and J by 3 bases, leaving 10 bases between them. This CDR3 has 11 amino acids. The CDR3 reads CATRHNYEQYV. In DNA form, the CDR3 reads TGTGCCACGAGACATAACTACGAGCAGTACGTC.

The genes are TRBV9 and TRBJ1-1; D is ambiguous. Germline-derived CDR1 and CDR2 are SGDLS and YYNGEE. This CDR3 contains 14 residues. Deletions cut 3 bases from V and 4 bases from J, with 13 bases between. The CDR3 region has the DNA TGTGCCAGCAGCGGGGGTGGATTAGTCACTGAAGCTTTCTTT. Protein: CASSGGGLVTEAFF.

There are a few counts of this clonotype. The chain couples TRBV6-5 to TRBJ1-3; unclear D gene. Germline V gives CDR1 MNHEY, CDR2 SVGAGI. Trimming pared 6 bases from V and 0 bases from J, leaving 9 bases between. CDR3 length equals 14 residues. The CDR3 is CASSPWGSGNTIYF. DNA of the CDR3: TGTGCCAGCAGCCCTTGGGGCTCTGGAAACACCATATATTTT.

The sample holds a few counts of this clonotype. J is TRBJ1-1 and V is TRBV7-6; 7 nucleotides align to TRBD1. Germline V gives CDR1 SGHVS, CDR2 FNYEAQ. This CDR3 has 14 residues. J was trimmed by 5 bases and V by 4 bases; bases with no gene match: 7. The CDR3 protein is CASSSRQGDTEAFF. CDR3 bases: TGTGCCAGCAGCTCACGACAGGGAGATACTGAAGCTTTCTTT.

The chain combines TRBV29-1 with TRBJ2-7, with D tentatively TRBD1 (6 bases). V shed 4 bases and J shed 5 bases, with 15 bases lying between them. Germline V gene data show CDR1 as SQVTM and CDR2 as ANQGSEA. The CDR3 is 13 residues long. The CDR3 region is CSVVEQGRNEQYF. As DNA, the CDR3 is TGCAGCGTTGTTGAACAGGGTAGGAACGAGCAGTACTTC.

This clonotype was seen more than once but under ten times. The rearrangement uses TRBV24-1 and TRBJ2-1; tentative D call: TRBD1 (6 bases). Germline V gives CDR1 KGHDR, CDR2 SFDVKD. V lost 3 bases and J lost 3, with 14 bases in between. The CDR3 contains 16 residues. CDR3 in amino acids: CATSDPAGDVYNEQFF. The DNA of the CDR3 is TGTGCCACCAGTGATCCCGCAGGGGATGTCTACAATGAGCAGTTCTTC.

Only a few counts were recorded for this clonotype. CDR3 amino acids: CASSAGQVFAEAFF. The CDR3 region has the DNA TGCGCCAGCAGCGCCGGACAGGTCTTCGCTGAAGCTTTCTTT. The chain combines TRBV5-1 with TRBJ1-1, with 7 bases that match TRBD1. V dropped 4 bases and J dropped 6; count of bases not matched to a gene: 9. Germline assignment: CDR1 SGHRS and CDR2 YFSETQ. The CDR3 has 14 amino acids.

As for this clonotype: Compared with germline, one end of the junction differs, possibly owing to a read error. V is TRBV18 and J is TRBJ2-5; 7 nucleotides line up with TRBD2. The germline V gene has CDR1 KGHSH and CDR2 LQKENI. This CDR3 spans 14 amino acids. For the CDR3, the DNA is TGTGCCAGCTCGCCACAAGCGGGGAGAGAGACCCAGTACTTC. Translation gives CASSPQAGRETQYF.

DNA of the CDR3: TGTGCCAGCAGTCCCTCACGGGTCACCTACGAGCAGTACTTC. Amino acids: CASSPSRVTYEQYF. This chain joins TRBV12-3 or TRBV12-4 and TRBJ2-7, with D hard to call. The CDR3 is 14 residues long. V lost 5 bases to trimming and J lost 2 bases, with 13 bases between them.

The chain recombines TRBV30 with TRBJ2-3, with D possibly TRBD2 on 5 matching bases. V lost 1 base to trimming and J lost 0 bases, with 5 bases between them. The CDR3 spans 13 residues. CDR1 is GTSNPN, CDR2 SVGIG, per germline (reference sequence). CDR3 DNA sequence: TGTGCCTGGAGTGGAGGGAGCACAGATACGCAGTATTTT. Amino acids: CAWSGGSTDTQYF.

This clonotype was seen more than once but under ten times. This sequence joins TRBV19 and TRBJ2-7; weak D call: TRBD1 (6 bases). There are 12 residues in the CDR3. The V and J ends lost 3 bases and 5 bases respectively, with 8 bases between them. Germline V gives CDR1 LNHDA, CDR2 SQIVND (reference sequence). CDR3 nucleotide sequence: TGTGCCAGTAGTATCCAGGGGAACGAGCAGTACTTC. As protein: CASSIQGNEQYF.

This clonotype was seen a few times. The gene calls are TRBV5-1 and TRBJ2-1; 8 nucleotides line up with TRBD1. This CDR3 spans 13 amino acids. Germline V gene data show CDR1 as SGHRS and CDR2 as YFSETQ. With V trimmed by 3 bases and J by 10 bases, 6 bases remained unmatched. The DNA of the CDR3 is TGCGCCAGCAGCTCTCAGGGGGCACAGGAGCAGTTCTTC. Its translation: CASSSQGAQEQFF. The full variable domain, with the rest looked up from reference TRBV5-1 and TRBJ2-1, is KAGVTQTPRYLIKTRGQQVTLSCSPISGHRSVSWYQQTPGQGLQFLFEYFSETQRNKGNFPGRFSGRQFSNSRSEMNVSTLELGDSALYLCASSSQGAQEQFFGPGTRLTVL.

This clonotype was counted a few times. The CDR3 DNA reads TGTGCCAGCAGCCCCTTCAGTAGCGGGACCGGGGAGCTGTTTTTT. Translated, it gives CASSPFSSGTGELFF. The J gene is TRBJ2-2, the V gene TRBV7-3; 7 positions match TRBD2. The length of the CDR3 is 15 residues. Trimming at V came to 5 bases and at J to 5 bases, leaving 8 bases not matched to a gene. CDR1 and CDR2 from the germline V gene are SGHTA and FQGTGA.

The CDR3 DNA reads TGTGCCAGCAGCTTAGGTAGCGGGGTAGGAGAGACCCAGTACTTC. Protein product: CASSLGSGVGETQYF. The V call is TRBV7-6, the J call TRBJ2-5; 8 nucleotides match TRBD2. Trimming cost V 1 base and J 4 bases; bases outside gene matches: 5. This CDR3 has 15 residues. Per germline, CDR1 SGHVS and CDR2 FNYEAQ.

This clonotype was recorded at least ten times. The V call is TRBV5-1, the J call TRBJ1-1; D not resolved. This CDR3 contains 13 residues. V gave up 4 bases and J gave up 3 bases, with 10 bases separating them. The germline gives CDR1 SGHRS, CDR2 YFSETQ. The CDR3 sequence: CASSPSGDTEAFF. Written as DNA, the CDR3 is TGCGCCAGCAGCCCGAGTGGGGACACTGAAGCTTTCTTT.

The gene calls are TRBV5-1 and TRBJ1-5, with D uncertain. The CDR3 consists of 15 residues. Germline CDR1 reads SGHRS; CDR2 reads YFSETQ. V was clipped by 0 bases and J by 2 bases, with 9 bases between them. The CDR3 spells CASSLEGFGNQPQHF. DNA for the CDR3: TGCGCCAGCAGCTTGGAGGGTTTTGGCAATCAGCCCCAGCATTTT.

The table lists this clonotype with a few counts. J is TRBJ2-7 and V is TRBV7-9, with TRBD1 matching 8 bases. Germline CDR1 and CDR2: SEHNR and FQNEAQ (reference sequence). Trimming at V came to 5 bases and at J to 5 bases, leaving 8 bases not matched to a gene. The CDR3 length is 14 residues. This CDR3 reads CASSPPGTGDEQYV. The CDR3 coding sequence is TGTGCCAGCAGCCCCCCCGGGACAGGAGACGAGCAGTACGTC.

This clonotype was counted many times. The rearrangement joins TRBV7-2 to TRBJ2-3; 7 nucleotides agree with TRBD1. Germline V gives CDR1 SGHTA, CDR2 FQGNSA. This CDR3 contains 15 residues. V shed 2 bases and J 6 bases; nucleotides not matched to a gene: 8. CDR3 sequence: CASSLMTGSGDTQYF. CDR3 nucleotide sequence: TGTGCCAGCAGCTTAATGACAGGGAGTGGGGATACGCAGTATTTT.

The rearrangement links TRBV5-1 to TRBJ2-7, with D possibly called TRBD1 or TRBD2 (5 bases each). The germline CDR1 and CDR2 sequences are SGHRS and YFSETQ. The CDR3 is made up of 15 amino acids. The ends were cut back, 5 bases at V and 3 bases at J, with 18 bases in the middle. DNA for the CDR3: TGCGCCAGCAGATATCATCCGGGGCCGGGCTACGAGCAGTACTTC. It specifies CASRYHPGPGYEQYF. Looking up the rest from reference TRBV5-1 and TRBJ2-7 gives the full variable domain: KAGVTQTPRYLIKTRGQQVTLSCSPISGHRSVSWYQQTPGQGLQFLFEYFSETQRNKGNFPGRFSGRQFSNSRSEMNVSTLELGDSALYLCASRYHPGPGYEQYFGPGTRLTVT.

There are many counts of this clonotype. The V and J genes are TRBV7-6 and TRBJ2-5; no clear D. CDR3 size: 14 residues. With 5 bases removed from V and 2 bases from J, the gap between germline ends came to 12 bases. Germline assignment: CDR1 SGHVS and CDR2 FNYEAQ. The CDR3 DNA follows: TGTGCCAGCAGCCCGACAAGGGTTCAAGAGACCCAGTACTTC. Amino acids: CASSPTRVQETQYF.

The chain is built from TRBV2 and TRBJ2-4; 10 nucleotides match TRBD1. This CDR3 comprises 14 residues. Germline loops: CDR1 SNHLY, CDR2 FYNNEI. The V and J ends lost 4 bases and 5 bases, in that order; junction bases with no gene match: 2. The CDR3 sequence is CASSADRGQNIQYF. The CDR3 DNA is TGTGCCAGCAGTGCCGACAGGGGGCAAAACATTCAGTACTTC.

The sample holds a few counts of this clonotype. The chain links TRBV3-1 to TRBJ2-3; possible D gene TRBD1, 6 bases. Germline V gene lookup returns CDR1 LGHDT and CDR2 YNNKEL (reference sequence). The V gene lost 0 bases and the J gene lost 6 bases, with 13 bases spanning the gap. The CDR3 has 15 residues. DNA of the CDR3: TGTGCCAGCAGCCAAGACGGGGCAGGGGTGGATACGCAGTATTTT. This translates into CASSQDGAGVDTQYF.

The chain carries TRBV5-1 and TRBJ2-1; 7 bases are a match to TRBD1. The germline gives CDR1 SGHRS, CDR2 YFSETQ. The V segment lost 4 bases and the J segment 4 bases; nucleotides outside the gene matches: 8. CDR3 length: 15 amino acids. The DNA for the CDR3 is TGCGCCAGCAGCAGTGAGGGGGCGGAATACAATGAGCAGTTCTTC. It codes for CASSSEGAEYNEQFF.

This clonotype was seen ten or more times. The CDR3: CASRGGTGGPNTEAFF. For the CDR3, the DNA is TGTGCCAGTAGAGGGGGGACAGGGGGGCCGAACACTGAAGCTTTCTTT. The chain has TRBV19 and TRBJ1-1, with TRBD1 matching over 11 bases. The CDR3 spans 16 residues. CDR1 LNHDA and CDR2 SQIVND come from the germline V gene (reference sequence). The V and J ends lost 6 bases and 1 base, in that order; junction bases with no gene match: 7.

This clonotype was seen many times. This chain joins TRBV12-3 or TRBV12-4 and TRBJ2-3, with 7 bases matching TRBD1. After removal of 5 bases from V and 0 bases from J, the junction contained 5 bases not matched to a gene. This CDR3 is built from 15 residues. The CDR3 region is CASSPDRTSTDTQYF. DNA of the CDR3: TGTGCCAGCAGTCCGGACAGGACAAGCACAGATACGCAGTATTTT.

This clonotype was counted a few times. The J gene is TRBJ1-1, the V gene TRBV5-1; D gene ambiguous. This CDR3 spans 14 amino acids. Trimming stripped 0 bases from V and 2 bases from J, with 8 bases between. Germline lookup yields CDR1 SGHRS and CDR2 YFSETQ. CDR3 DNA: TGCGCCAGCAGCTTGGAAAGCCCTAACACTGAAGCTTTCTTT. Translation gives CASSLESPNTEAFF.

This clonotype has just a few counts. CDR3 DNA sequence: TGCAGTGCTAGACGCAGCGGGGGCGGCACAGATACGCAGTATTTT. This gives the protein CSARRSGGGTDTQYF. The chain links TRBV20-1 to TRBJ2-3; 8 positions match TRBD2. CDR1 is DFQATT and CDR2 is SNEGSKA in the germline V gene (reference sequence). The CDR3 loop spans 15 amino acids. Losses at the gene ends were 2 bases for V and 1 base for J; bases not matched to a gene: 5.

V usage is TRBV7-2 and J usage is TRBJ1-5; D is uncertain. V was shortened by 5 bases and J by 3 bases, with 11 bases between the two germline ends. Per the germline V gene, CDR1 is SGHTA and CDR2 is FQGNSA. CDR3 size: 14 residues. CDR3 amino acids: CASSPDRNNQPQHF. CDR3 bases: TGTGCCAGCAGCCCCGATCGCAACAATCAGCCCCAGCATTTT.